The sequence of this T cell receptor (beta chain) was determined in a study of cytomegalovirus exposure and HLA in healthy donors. The table came from immunoSEQ multiplex PCR; TCRdb's copy has only in-frame clones and leaves some out. The table lists some 150,000 clones, 90% to 95% of them singletons. Turning to this clone: The antigen is undetermined.

Study results and caveats: In vitro assays verified that a few CMV-associated chains recognized CMV antigens specifically.

With 0 bases clipped from V and 5 bases from J, the junction kept 10 bases outside the gene matches. The CDR3 has 17 amino acids. In germline, CDR1 is SGHTA, CDR2 FQGTGA. The chain has TRBV7-3 and TRBJ1-1; 9 bases fit TRBD1. The TCR sequence derives from a young man in good health and CMV-seronegative. Material for sequencing was PBMCs. In nucleotides, the CDR3 is TGTGCCAGCAGCTTAACGGCCCCGGGACAGGGACGTACTGAAGCTTTCTTT. It is translated as CASSLTAPGQGRTEAFF.